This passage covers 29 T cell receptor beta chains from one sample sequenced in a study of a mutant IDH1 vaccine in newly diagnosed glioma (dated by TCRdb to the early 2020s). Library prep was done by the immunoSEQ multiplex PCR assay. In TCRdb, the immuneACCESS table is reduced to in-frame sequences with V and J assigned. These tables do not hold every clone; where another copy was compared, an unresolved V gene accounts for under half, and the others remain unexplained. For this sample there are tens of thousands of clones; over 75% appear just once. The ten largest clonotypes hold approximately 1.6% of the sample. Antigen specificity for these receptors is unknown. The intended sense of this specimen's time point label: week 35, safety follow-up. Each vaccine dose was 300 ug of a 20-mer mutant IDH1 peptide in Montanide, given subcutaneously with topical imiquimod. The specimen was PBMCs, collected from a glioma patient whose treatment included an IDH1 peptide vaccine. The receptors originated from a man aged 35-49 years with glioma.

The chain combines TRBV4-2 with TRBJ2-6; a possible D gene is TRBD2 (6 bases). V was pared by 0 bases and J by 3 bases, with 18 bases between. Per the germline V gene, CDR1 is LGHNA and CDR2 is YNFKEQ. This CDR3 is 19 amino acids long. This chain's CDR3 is CASSQDSGTGVYGANVLTF. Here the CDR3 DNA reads TGTGCCAGCAGCCAAGATTCCGGAACGGGAGTATATGGGGCCAACGTCCTGACTTTC.

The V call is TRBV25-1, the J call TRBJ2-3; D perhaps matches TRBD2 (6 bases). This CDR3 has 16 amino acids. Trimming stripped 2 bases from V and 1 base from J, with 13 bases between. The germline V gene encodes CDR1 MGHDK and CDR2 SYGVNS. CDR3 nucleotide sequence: TGTGCCAGCAGTGAACGGAGAGGGGAGGGCACAGATACGCAGTATTTT. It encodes CASSERRGEGTDTQYF.

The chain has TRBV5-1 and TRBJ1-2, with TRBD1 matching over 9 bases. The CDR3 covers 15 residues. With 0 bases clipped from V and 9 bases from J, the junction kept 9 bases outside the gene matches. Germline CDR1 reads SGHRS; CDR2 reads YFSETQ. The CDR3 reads CASSLGRDRDSSYTF. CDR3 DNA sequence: TGCGCCAGCAGCTTGGGCCGGGACAGGGATTCGAGCTACACCTTC.

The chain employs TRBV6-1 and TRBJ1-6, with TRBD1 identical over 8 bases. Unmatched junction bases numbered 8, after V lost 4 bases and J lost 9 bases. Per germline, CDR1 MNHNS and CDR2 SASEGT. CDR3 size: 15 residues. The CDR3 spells CASSGPAGGSSPLHF. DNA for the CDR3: TGTGCCAGCAGTGGACCAGCAGGGGGCTCTTCACCCCTCCACTTT.

The CDR3 here is CASSLDRGGSSYNEQFF. The CDR3 coding sequence is TGTGCCAGCAGCTTGGATCGGGGCGGGAGTTCCTACAATGAGCAGTTCTTC. This chain uses TRBV5-8 with TRBJ2-1, with 7 bases lining up with TRBD2. Per germline, CDR1 SGHTS and CDR2 YDEGEE. The CDR3 spans 17 residues. The V segment lost 0 bases and the J segment 1 base; nucleotides outside the gene matches: 7.

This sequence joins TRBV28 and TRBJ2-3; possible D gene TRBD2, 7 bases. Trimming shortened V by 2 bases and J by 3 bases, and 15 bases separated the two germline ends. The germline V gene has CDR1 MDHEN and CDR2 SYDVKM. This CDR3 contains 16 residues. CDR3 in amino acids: CASSLSRGGGTDTQYF. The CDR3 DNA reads TGTGCCAGCAGTTTAAGCAGGGGAGGGGGAACAGATACGCAGTATTTT.

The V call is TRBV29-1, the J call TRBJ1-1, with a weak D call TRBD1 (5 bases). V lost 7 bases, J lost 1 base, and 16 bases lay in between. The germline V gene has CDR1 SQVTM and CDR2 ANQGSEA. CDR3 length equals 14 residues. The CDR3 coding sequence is TGCAGCGCAGGGAAAGGGCAAGGGAACACTGAAGCTTTCTTT. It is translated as CSAGKGQGNTEAFF. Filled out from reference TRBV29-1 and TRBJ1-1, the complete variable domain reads SAVISQKPSRDICQRGTSLTIQCQVDSQVTMMFWYRQQPGQSLTLIATANQGSEATYESGFVIDKFPISRPNLTFSTLTVSNMSPEDSSIYLCSAGKGQGNTEAFFGQGTRLTVV.

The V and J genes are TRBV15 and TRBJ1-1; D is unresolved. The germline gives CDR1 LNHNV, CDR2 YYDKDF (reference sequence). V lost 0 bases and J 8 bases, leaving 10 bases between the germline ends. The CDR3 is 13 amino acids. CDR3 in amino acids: CATSRDLALEAFF. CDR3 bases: TGTGCCACCAGCAGAGATCTGGCCCTCGAAGCTTTCTTT.

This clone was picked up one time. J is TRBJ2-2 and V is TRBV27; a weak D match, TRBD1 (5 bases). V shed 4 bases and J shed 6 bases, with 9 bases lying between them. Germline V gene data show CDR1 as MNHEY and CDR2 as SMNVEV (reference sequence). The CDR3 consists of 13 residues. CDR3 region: CASSSTGSGELFF. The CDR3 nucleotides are TGTGCCAGCAGTTCCACAGGTTCCGGGGAGCTGTTTTTT.

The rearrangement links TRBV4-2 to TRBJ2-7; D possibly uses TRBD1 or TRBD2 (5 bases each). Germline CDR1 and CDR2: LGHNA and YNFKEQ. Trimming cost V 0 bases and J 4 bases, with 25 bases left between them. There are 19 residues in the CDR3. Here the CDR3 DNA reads TGTGCCAGCAGCCAAGACGTAGTAGGGATTAGAGGGCCAGGGTACGAGCAGTACTTC. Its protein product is CASSQDVVGIRGPGYEQYF.

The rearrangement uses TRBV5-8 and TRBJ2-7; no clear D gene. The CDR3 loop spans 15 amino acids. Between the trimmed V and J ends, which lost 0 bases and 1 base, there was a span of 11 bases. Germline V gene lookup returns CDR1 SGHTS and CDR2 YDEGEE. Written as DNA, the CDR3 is TGTGCCAGCAGCTTGGGGGATCCCCCTTCCTACGAGCAGTACGTC. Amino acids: CASSLGDPPSYEQYV.

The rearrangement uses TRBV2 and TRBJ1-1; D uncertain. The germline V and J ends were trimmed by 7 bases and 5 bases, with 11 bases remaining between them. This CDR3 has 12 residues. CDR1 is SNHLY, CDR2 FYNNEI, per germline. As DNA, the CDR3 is TGTGCCAGCAAACGGGGAGAGACTGAAGCTTTCTTT. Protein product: CASKRGETEAFF.

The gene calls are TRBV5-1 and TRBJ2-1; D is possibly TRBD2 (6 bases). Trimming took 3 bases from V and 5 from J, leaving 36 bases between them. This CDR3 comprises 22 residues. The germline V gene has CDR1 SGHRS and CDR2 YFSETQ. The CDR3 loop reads CASSSGFLYGGLIGSENNEQFF. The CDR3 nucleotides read TGCGCCAGCAGCTCCGGATTCCTATATGGGGGACTCATAGGCAGCGAGAACAATGAGCAGTTCTTC.

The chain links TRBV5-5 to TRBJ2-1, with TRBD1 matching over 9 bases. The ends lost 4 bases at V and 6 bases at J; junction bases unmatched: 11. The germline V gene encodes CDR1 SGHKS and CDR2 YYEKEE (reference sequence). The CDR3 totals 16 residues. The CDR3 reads CASSPAGTGSGNEQFF. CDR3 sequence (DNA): TGTGCCAGCAGCCCGGCGGGGACAGGGTCGGGCAATGAGCAGTTCTTC.

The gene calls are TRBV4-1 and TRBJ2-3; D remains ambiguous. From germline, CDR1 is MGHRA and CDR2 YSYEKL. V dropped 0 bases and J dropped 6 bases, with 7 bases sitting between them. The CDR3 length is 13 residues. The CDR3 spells CASSQDSWDTQYF. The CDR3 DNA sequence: TGCGCCAGCAGCCAAGATAGTTGGGATACGCAGTATTTT.

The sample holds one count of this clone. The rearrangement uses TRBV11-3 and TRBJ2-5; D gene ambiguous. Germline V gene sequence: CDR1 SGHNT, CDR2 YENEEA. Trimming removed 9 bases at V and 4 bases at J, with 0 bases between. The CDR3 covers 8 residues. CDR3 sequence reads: CARETQYF. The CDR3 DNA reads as TGTGCCAGAGAGACCCAGTACTTC.

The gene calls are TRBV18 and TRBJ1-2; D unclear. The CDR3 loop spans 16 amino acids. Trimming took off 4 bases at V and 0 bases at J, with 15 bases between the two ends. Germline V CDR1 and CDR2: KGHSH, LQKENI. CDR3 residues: CASSRAEHSSNYGYTF. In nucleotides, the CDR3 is TGTGCCAGCTCACGGGCAGAACATTCCTCTAACTATGGCTACACCTTC.

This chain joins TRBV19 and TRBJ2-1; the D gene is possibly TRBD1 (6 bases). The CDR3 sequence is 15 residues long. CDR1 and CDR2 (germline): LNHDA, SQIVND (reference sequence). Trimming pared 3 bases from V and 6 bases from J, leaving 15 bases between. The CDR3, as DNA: TGTGCCAGTAGTATCCAGGGTTGGGGGCCCAATGAGCAGTTCTTC. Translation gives CASSIQGWGPNEQFF.

The CDR3 sequence: CSVGQGAGETQYF. As DNA, the CDR3 is TGCAGCGTTGGACAGGGGGCCGGTGAGACCCAGTACTTC. The J gene is TRBJ2-5, the V gene TRBV29-1; TRBD1 matches at 10 bases. With V trimmed by 4 bases and J by 5 bases, 4 bases remained unmatched. The germline V gene has CDR1 SQVTM and CDR2 ANQGSEA. CDR3 length equals 13 residues.

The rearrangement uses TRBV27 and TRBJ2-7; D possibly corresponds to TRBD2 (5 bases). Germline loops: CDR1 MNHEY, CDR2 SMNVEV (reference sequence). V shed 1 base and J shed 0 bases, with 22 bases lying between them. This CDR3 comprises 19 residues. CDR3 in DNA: TGTGCCAGCAGTTTATATGGGTACTTAGCGCACGGCCTCTCCTACGAGCAGTACTTC. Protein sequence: CASSLYGYLAHGLSYEQYF.

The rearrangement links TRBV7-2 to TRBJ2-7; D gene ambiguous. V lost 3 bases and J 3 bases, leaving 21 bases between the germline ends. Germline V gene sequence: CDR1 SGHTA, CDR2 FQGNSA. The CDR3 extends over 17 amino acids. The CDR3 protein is CASSFRPVLGVHYEQYF. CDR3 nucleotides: TGTGCCAGCAGCTTTCGTCCCGTTTTGGGTGTGCACTACGAGCAGTACTTC.

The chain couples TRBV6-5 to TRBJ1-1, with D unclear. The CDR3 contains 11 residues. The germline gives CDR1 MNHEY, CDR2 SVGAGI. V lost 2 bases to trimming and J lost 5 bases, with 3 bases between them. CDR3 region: CASSYGTEAFF. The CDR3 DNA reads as TGTGCCAGCAGTTACGGAACTGAAGCTTTCTTT.

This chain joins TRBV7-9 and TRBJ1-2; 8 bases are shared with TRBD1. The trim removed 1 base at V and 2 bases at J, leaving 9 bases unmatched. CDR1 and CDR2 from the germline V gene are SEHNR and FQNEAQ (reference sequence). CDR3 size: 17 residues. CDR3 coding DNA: TGTGCCAGCAGCTTAGGTGGGGGCGACAGGGGAAACTATGGCTACACCTTC. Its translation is CASSLGGGDRGNYGYTF.

CDR3 amino acids: CASRRGTKETGELFF. The CDR3 bases are TGTGCCAGCCGAAGGGGGACGAAGGAAACCGGGGAGCTGTTTTTT. The chain uses TRBV6-5 and TRBJ2-2; tentative D call: TRBD1 (6 bases). CDR1 and CDR2 (germline): MNHEY, SVGAGI. The CDR3 is 15 residues long. The ends were cut back, 8 bases at V and 5 bases at J, with 18 bases in the middle.

For the CDR3, the DNA is TGTGCCAGCAGTTTTGGAGGGGGAACTAATGAAAAACTGTTTTTT. Its protein is CASSFGGGTNEKLFF. The chain recombines TRBV2 with TRBJ1-4; D is perhaps TRBD1 (6 bases). V dropped 5 bases and J dropped 1 base, with 11 bases sitting between them. The CDR3 extends over 15 amino acids. The V gene's germline CDR1 is SNHLY and CDR2 FYNNEI.

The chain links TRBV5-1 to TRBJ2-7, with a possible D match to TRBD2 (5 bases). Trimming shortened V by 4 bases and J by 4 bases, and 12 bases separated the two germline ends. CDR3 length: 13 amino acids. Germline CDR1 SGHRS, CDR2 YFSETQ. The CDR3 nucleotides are TGCGCCAGCAGCCCGATTCCGGGGTACGAGCAGTACGTC. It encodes CASSPIPGYEQYV.

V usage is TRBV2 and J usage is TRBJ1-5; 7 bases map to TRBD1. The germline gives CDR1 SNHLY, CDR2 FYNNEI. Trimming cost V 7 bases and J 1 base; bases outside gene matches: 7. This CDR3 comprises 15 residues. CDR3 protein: CASTIQGISNQPQHF. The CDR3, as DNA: TGTGCCAGCACTATACAGGGGATCAGCAATCAGCCCCAGCATTTT.

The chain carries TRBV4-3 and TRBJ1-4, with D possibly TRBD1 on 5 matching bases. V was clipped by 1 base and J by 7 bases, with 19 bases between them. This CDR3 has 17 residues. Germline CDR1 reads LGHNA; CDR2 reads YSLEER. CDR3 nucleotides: TGCGCCAGCAGCCAAGGAGGCGGAAGCCAGGGCGGTGAAAAACTGTTTTTT. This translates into CASSQGGGSQGGEKLFF.

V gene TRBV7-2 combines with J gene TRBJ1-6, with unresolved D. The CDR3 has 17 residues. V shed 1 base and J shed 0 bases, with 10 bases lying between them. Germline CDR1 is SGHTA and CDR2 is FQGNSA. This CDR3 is CASSLVPASSYNSPLHF. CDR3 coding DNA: TGTGCCAGCAGCTTAGTTCCAGCCAGCTCCTATAATTCACCCCTCCACTTT.